This T cell receptor beta chain was sequenced in a study of blood T cell repertoires in COVID-19. Produced via immunoSEQ multiplex PCR; TCRdb's table is partial and in-frame only. The sample lists 170,000 or so clones, roughly 83% occurring once. The source is a woman in her forties with COVID-19, enrolled during active disease. Sequenced input: peripheral blood.

This chain's CDR3 is CASSPNGRVQETQYF. The CDR3 DNA is TGTGCCAGCAGCCCGAACGGGAGGGTCCAAGAGACCCAGTACTTC. The genes are TRBV3-1 (or the pseudogene TRBV3-2) and TRBJ2-5; the match to TRBD2 covers 8 bases. V shed 4 bases and J 1 base; nucleotides not matched to a gene: 5. The CDR3 loop spans 15 amino acids. Germline V CDR1 and CDR2: LGHDT, YNNKEL (reference sequence).